A single count supports the clone carrying this T cell receptor beta chain. Its antigen is unknown. A second about 7 to 12 cycle PCR used barcoded and J-beta primers. Using its own MiXCR run on the 5' RACE reads, TCRdb lists one record per CDR3 protein. The sample holds about 1.6 million distinct CDR3 sequences, approximately 32% seen once. The V and J ends lost 5 bases and 4 bases, in that order; junction bases with no gene match: 13. CDR1 and CDR2 from the germline V gene are MNHEY and SMNVEV (reference sequence). CDR3 size: 17 residues. Around 9.5 milliliters of peripheral blood were drawn from each donor. The data were obtained in a study of blood T cells in healthy people across ages. Findings of the study overall: Per million T cells, TCR beta diversity dropped about linearly as age rose. Using unsorted PBMCs precluded a conclusive naive versus antigen-experienced comparison.

Sample: blood. The receptor was derived from a woman in her twenties or thirties in good health. The chain combines TRBV27 with TRBJ2-1; 8 bases agree with TRBD2. The DNA for the CDR3 is TGTGCCAGCAGTGATACGGGAGGGCTAGCGCTATACAATGAGCAGTTCTTC. This encodes CASSDTGGLALYNEQFF.